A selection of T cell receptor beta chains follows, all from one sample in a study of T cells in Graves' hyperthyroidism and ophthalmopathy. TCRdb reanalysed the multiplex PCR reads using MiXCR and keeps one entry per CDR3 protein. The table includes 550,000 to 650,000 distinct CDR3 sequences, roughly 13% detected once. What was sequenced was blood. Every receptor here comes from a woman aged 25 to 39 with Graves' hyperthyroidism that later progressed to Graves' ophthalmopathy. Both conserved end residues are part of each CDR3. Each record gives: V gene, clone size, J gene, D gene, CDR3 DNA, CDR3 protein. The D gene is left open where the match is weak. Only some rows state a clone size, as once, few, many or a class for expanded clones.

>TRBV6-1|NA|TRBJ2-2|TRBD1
TGTGCCAGCGGGGCGAGACCGGGACAGCTGAACACCGGGGAGCTGTTTTTT
CASGARPGQLNTGELFF
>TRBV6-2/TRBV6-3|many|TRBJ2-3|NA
TGTGCCACCTCGGGGATGGATAGCACAGATACGCAGTATTTT
CATSGMDSTDTQYF
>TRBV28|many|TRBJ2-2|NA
TGTGCCAGCAGTTTGAGGACCGGGGAGCTGTTTTTT
CASSLRTGELFF
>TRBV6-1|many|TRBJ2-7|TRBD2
TGTGCCAGCAGCAGCGGACTAGTTGGCGAGCAGTACTTC
CASSSGLVGEQYF
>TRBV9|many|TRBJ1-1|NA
TGTGCCAGCAGCGCTAGCAGGTTCTGGGACACTGAAGCTTTCTTT
CASSASRFWDTEAFF
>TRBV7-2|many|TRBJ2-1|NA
TGTGCCACACAATCACAGGCCAGCTCCTACAATGAGCAGTTCTTC
CATQSQASSYNEQFF
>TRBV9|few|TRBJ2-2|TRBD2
TGTGCCAGCAGCCCGAGAGCGGGAGGACCCGGGGAGCTGTTTTTT
CASSPRAGGPGELFF
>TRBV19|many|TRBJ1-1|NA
TGTGCCAGTAGTATACGAGGCCGGCCGGGCACTGAAGCTTTCTTT
CASSIRGRPGTEAFF
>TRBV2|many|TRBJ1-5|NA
TGTGCCAGCCAGTCGGACCACCCCAATCAGCCCCAGCATTTT
CASQSDHPNQPQHF
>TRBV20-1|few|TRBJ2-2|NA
TGCAGTGCTAGAGATCCTCACGCGAACACCGGGGAGCTGTTTTTT
CSARDPHANTGELFF
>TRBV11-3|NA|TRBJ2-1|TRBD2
TGTGCCAGCAGTTCTAGCGGGAGTGACTCCTACAATGAGCAGTTCTTC
CASSSSGSDSYNEQFF
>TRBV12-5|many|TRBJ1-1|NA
TGTGCTAGTGGTTTGCCGGCGGGAGCTGAAGCTTTCTTT
CASGLPAGAEAFF
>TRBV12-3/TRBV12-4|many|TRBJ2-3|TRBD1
TGTGCCAGCAGTTTAGCAGGACAGGGCACAGATACGCAGTATTTT
CASSLAGQGTDTQYF
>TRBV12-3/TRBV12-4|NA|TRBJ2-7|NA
TGTGCCAGCAGTTTCCGACTAGGGCTTGGCGAGCAGTACTTC
CASSFRLGLGEQYF
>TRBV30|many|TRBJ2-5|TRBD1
TGTGCCTGGGGGACAGCCACCGAGACCCAGTACTTC
CAWGTATETQYF
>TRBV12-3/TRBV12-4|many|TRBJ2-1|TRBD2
TGTGCCAGCAGTTTAAGGTCCCTAGCGGGACGGGGGGCCTACAATGAGCAGTTCTTC
CASSLRSLAGRGAYNEQFF
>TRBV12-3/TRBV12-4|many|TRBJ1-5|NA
TGTGCCAGTCATGACAGTGATAGCAATCAGCCCCAGCATTTT
CASHDSDSNQPQHF
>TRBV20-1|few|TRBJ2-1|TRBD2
TGCAGTGCTAGGGCGCGAAAGTTAGCGGGAGACTACAATGAGCAGTTCTTC
CSARARKLAGDYNEQFF
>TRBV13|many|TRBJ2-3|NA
TGTGCCAGCAGCTTAGGCCTGACGGGGAAGGGATTCACAGATACGCAGTATTTT
CASSLGLTGKGFTDTQYF
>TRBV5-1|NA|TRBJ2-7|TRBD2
TGCGCCAGCAGCTCGTCGATCTCCCTCGGACTAGCGGTGCATGAGCAGTACTTC
CASSSSISLGLAVHEQYF
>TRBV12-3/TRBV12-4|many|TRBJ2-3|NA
TGTGCCAGCTGCCGGGGGGCCACAGATACGCAGTATTTT
CASCRGATDTQYF
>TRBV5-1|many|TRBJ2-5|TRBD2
TGCGCCAGCAGCCGGGAGGGACCTGCGACAATAGAGACCCAGTACTTC
CASSREGPATIETQYF
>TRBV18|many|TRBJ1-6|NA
TGTGCCAGCTCACCACCGCCGGGTATGGGACCCCTCCACTTT
CASSPPPGMGPLHF
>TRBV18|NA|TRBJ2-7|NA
TGTGCCAGCTCACCATGGTATTTGGAGGACCCGTCCGAGCAGTACTTC
CASSPWYLEDPSEQYF
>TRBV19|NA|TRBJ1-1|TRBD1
TGTGCCAGTAGTTGGGGACAGATGAACACTGAAGCTTTCTTT
CASSWGQMNTEAFF
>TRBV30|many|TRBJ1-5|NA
TGTGCCTGGGCCAAGGGGCAGGGTCAGCCCCAGCATTTT
CAWAKGQGQPQHF
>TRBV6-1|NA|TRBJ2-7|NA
TGTGCCAGCAGTTCCGGCGGAGCAACCTACGAGCAGTACTTC
CASSSGGATYEQYF
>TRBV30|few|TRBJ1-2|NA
TGTGCCTGGAGTGCTACCTTCTATGGCTACACCTTC
CAWSATFYGYTF
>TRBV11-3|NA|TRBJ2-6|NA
TGTGCCGCCCAACAGACCAGCAACAGCTCTGGGGCCAACGTCCTGACTTTC
CAAQQTSNSSGANVLTF
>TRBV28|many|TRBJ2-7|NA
TGTGCCAGCAGTCGTCCGCTTTATAGCTCCTACGAGCAGTACTTC
CASSRPLYSSYEQYF
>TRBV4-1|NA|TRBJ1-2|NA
TGCGCCAGCAGCCAAGCTTCTGGGGGGAACTATGGCTACACCTTC
CASSQASGGNYGYTF
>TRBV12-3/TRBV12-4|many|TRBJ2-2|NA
TGTGCCAGCCCCCGTCAGGGAACGAACACCGGGGAGCTGTTTTTT
CASPRQGTNTGELFF
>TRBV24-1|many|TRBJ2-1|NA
TGTGCCACCGCGGGTGTTGTCTACAATGAGCAGTTCTTC
CATAGVVYNEQFF
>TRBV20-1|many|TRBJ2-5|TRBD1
TGCAGTGCTAGAGATCATCAGGGGGCCGCAGAGACCCAGTACTTC
CSARDHQGAAETQYF
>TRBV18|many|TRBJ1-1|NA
TGTGCCAGCTCACCACCGTTGGGTGTCGGCACTGAAGCTTTCTTT
CASSPPLGVGTEAFF
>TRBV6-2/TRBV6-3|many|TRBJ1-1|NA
TGTGCCAGCAGTTACTCGACTGACACTGAAGCTTTCTTT
CASSYSTDTEAFF
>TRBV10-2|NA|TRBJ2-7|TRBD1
TGCGCCAGCAGTGACAAGCGACAGGGTACCTACGAGCAGTACTTC
CASSDKRQGTYEQYF
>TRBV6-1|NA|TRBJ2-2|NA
TGTGCCAGCAGCCCGGACACTAACACCGGGGAGCTGTTTTTT
CASSPDTNTGELFF
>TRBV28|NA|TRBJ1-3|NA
TGTGCCAGCAGTGTGGGACTGAACTCTGGAAACACCATATATTTT
CASSVGLNSGNTIYF
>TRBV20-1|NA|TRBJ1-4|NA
TGCAGTGCTCCCTCCGGGGGTCTGGGTGAAAAACTGTTTTTT
CSAPSGGLGEKLFF
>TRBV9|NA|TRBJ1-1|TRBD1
TGTGCCAGCAGCGCCTCCCCCAGGGGGACTGAAGCTTTCTTT
CASSASPRGTEAFF
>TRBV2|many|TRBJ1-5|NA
TGTGCCAGCAGTCCACGACGGATGAATCAGCCCCAGCATTTT
CASSPRRMNQPQHF
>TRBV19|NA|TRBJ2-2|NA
TGTGCCAGTAGTATACTTGGACGGTCGGGCACCGGGGAGCTGTTTTTT
CASSILGRSGTGELFF
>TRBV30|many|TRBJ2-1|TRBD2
TGTGCCTGGAGTGACCTGACTAGCCGAAGCTCCTACAATGAGCAGTTCTTC
CAWSDLTSRSSYNEQFF
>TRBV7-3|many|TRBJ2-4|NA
TGTGCCAGCAGCCCTTCGGGGAGCGGAAACATTCAGTACTTC
CASSPSGSGNIQYF
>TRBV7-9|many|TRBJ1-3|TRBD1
TGTGCCAGCAGCTCCGACCGGACAGGGAGAAACACCATATATTTT
CASSSDRTGRNTIYF
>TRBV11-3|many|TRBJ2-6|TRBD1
TGTGCCAGCAGCCCGGGACAGGGTTTTGGGGCCAACGTCCTGACTTTC
CASSPGQGFGANVLTF
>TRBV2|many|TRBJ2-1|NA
TGTGCCAGCAGCGTATCGGCTAGCGCTTCCTACAATGAGCAGTTCTTC
CASSVSASASYNEQFF
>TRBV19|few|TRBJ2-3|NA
TGTGCCACTACGGTGACACGGGGGCCAGATACGCAGTATTTT
CATTVTRGPDTQYF
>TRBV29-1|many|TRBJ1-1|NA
TGCAGCGTTGAAGATCAGATTGAAGCTTTCTTT
CSVEDQIEAFF
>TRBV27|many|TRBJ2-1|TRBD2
TGTGCCAGCAGCCACCAGATAGCGGGAGGGCGGGGGCAGTTCTTC
CASSHQIAGGRGQFF
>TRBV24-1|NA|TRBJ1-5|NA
TGTGCCACCAGTGATATGGACAGTTTTCAGCCCCAGCATTTT
CATSDMDSFQPQHF
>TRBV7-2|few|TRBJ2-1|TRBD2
TGTGCCAGCAGCTTTGACGCGGGAGGCTACAATGAGCAGTTCTTC
CASSFDAGGYNEQFF